The 14 T cell receptor beta chains below all came from one sample that was sequenced in a study of T cell repertoires in cytomegalovirus infection. TCRdb recomputed calls from the reads with MiXCR, one row per CDR3 protein. Counted here are 100,000 to 120,000 distinct CDR3 sequences, roughly 31% occurring once; the ten biggest clones make up less than 45%. These receptors' targets are unknown. Here the sequenced sample was CD8+ T cells from cultured PBMCs, taken from culture after CMV antigen stimulation. The receptors were sampled from a human donor in good health (CMV status not recorded). Some clones in this sample may be carry-over from other donors' samples.

The sample holds many counts of this clonotype. The chain carries TRBV7-6 and TRBJ1-2; the D gene is possibly TRBD1 (5 bases). Trimming removed 5 bases at V and 1 base at J, with 20 bases between. The CDR3 length is 17 residues. Germline CDR1 SGHVS, CDR2 FNYEAQ. The CDR3 is CASSPQGGQLNNYGYTF. The CDR3 DNA reads TGTGCCAGCAGCCCCCAGGGCGGTCAGTTGAATAACTATGGCTACACCTTC.

This clonotype occurred a few times. The chain couples TRBV28 to TRBJ1-1; D may be TRBD1 (5 bases). CDR1 and CDR2 from the germline V gene are MDHEN and SYDVKM. The CDR3 length is 14 residues. V was pared by 5 bases and J by 1 base, with 11 bases between. The CDR3 nucleotides read TGTGCCAGCAGTGGGCAGACAGAGAACACTGAAGCTTTCTTT. It translates to CASSGQTENTEAFF.

In this sample, this clonotype turned up a few times. CDR3 amino acids: CASPTPDGVGEAFF. The CDR3 bases are TGTGCCAGCCCCACTCCTGACGGGGTGGGTGAAGCTTTCTTT. The rearrangement joins TRBV6-6 to TRBJ1-1; no firm D call. CDR1 MNHNY and CDR2 SVGAGI come from the germline V gene (reference sequence). V lost 8 bases, J lost 7 bases, and 20 bases lay in between. This CDR3 has 14 amino acids.

The chain combines TRBV4-1 with TRBJ2-7; either TRBD1 or TRBD2 may supply D (6 bases each). The CDR3 consists of 17 residues. The germline V gene has CDR1 MGHRA and CDR2 YSYEKL. V dropped 1 base and J dropped 1 base, with 17 bases sitting between them. CDR3 sequence: CASSQADGGPGSYEQYF. The CDR3 region has the DNA TGCGCCAGCAGCCAAGCTGACGGGGGCCCTGGGTCCTACGAGCAGTACTTC.

This clonotype was counted a few times. This chain connects TRBV12-3 or TRBV12-4 to TRBJ1-5, with 9 bases that match TRBD1. Unmatched junction bases numbered 9, after V lost 8 bases and J lost 7 bases. The CDR3 contains 14 residues. The DNA for the CDR3 is TGTGCCAGCGGCCAAGGGACAGGGTTACAGCCCCAGCATTTT. This translates into CASGQGTGLQPQHF.

The chain employs TRBV2 and TRBJ1-5, with a tentative D call TRBD1 (5 bases). V lost 9 bases to trimming and J lost 6 bases, with 24 bases between them. Germline V gene lookup returns CDR1 SNHLY and CDR2 FYNNEI. This CDR3 is built from 16 residues. This chain's CDR3 is CASSQGIQLIGQPQHF. CDR3 in DNA: TGTGCCAGTTCGCAGGGAATTCAGCTAATAGGTCAGCCCCAGCATTTT.

This clonotype was counted only a few times. This chain links TRBV5-5 with TRBJ1-2; weak D call: TRBD1 (6 bases). Per germline, CDR1 SGHKS and CDR2 YYEKEE (reference sequence). The CDR3 loop spans 15 amino acids. V lost 1 base to trimming and J lost 5 bases, with 15 bases between them. The CDR3 DNA reads TGTGCCAGCAGCTTGCAGAGTTCGGGGGCGTATGGCTACACCTTC. Encoded protein: CASSLQSSGAYGYTF.

This clonotype was observed at least ten times. V gene TRBV7-2 combines with J gene TRBJ2-1; 11 bases line up with TRBD2. Germline V gives CDR1 SGHTA, CDR2 FQGNSA. Losses at the gene ends were 1 base for V and 4 bases for J; bases not matched to a gene: 6. The CDR3 length is 17 residues. The CDR3 spells CASSLGLLAGVYNEQFF. As DNA, the CDR3 is TGTGCCAGCAGCTTAGGCCTACTAGCGGGGGTATACAATGAGCAGTTCTTC. Full variable domain (rest looked up from reference TRBV7-2 and TRBJ2-1): GAGVSQSPSNKVTEKGKDVELRCDPISGHTALYWYRQSLGQGLEFLIYFQGNSAPDKSGLPSDRFSAERTGGSVSTLTIQRTQQEDSAVYLCASSLGLLAGVYNEQFFGPGTRLTVL.

The chain employs TRBV7-9 and TRBJ1-2; D gene unclear. CDR1 and CDR2 from the germline V gene are SEHNR and FQNEAQ (reference sequence). V was pared by 5 bases and J by 2 bases, with 12 bases between. The length of the CDR3 is 14 residues. This chain's CDR3 is CASSPLTGNYGYTF. DNA for the CDR3: TGTGCCAGCAGCCCCTTGACTGGGAACTATGGCTACACCTTC.

This chain joins TRBV27 and TRBJ2-2; perhaps TRBD2 as D (5 bases). Trimming left V 4 bases short and J 7 bases short, with 10 bases between. CDR1 is MNHEY, CDR2 SMNVEV, per germline (reference sequence). This CDR3 has 13 amino acids. Here the CDR3 reads CASSSDYGGELFF. The CDR3 DNA reads as TGTGCCAGCAGTTCCGACTATGGCGGGGAGCTGTTTTTT.

The chain uses TRBV5-6 and TRBJ2-5; D gene unclear. V shed 4 bases and J shed 1 base, with 8 bases lying between them. CDR1 is SGHDT, CDR2 YYEEEE, per germline. CDR3 size: 13 residues. The CDR3 sequence is CASSRWGQETQYF. The CDR3 DNA is TGTGCCAGCAGCCGTTGGGGCCAAGAGACCCAGTACTTC. The full variable domain, with the rest looked up from reference TRBV5-6 and TRBJ2-5, is DAGVTQSPTHLIKTRGQQVTLRCSPKSGHDTVSWYQQALGQGPQFIFQYYEEEERQRGNFPDRFSGHQFPNYSSELNVNALLLGDSALYLCASSRWGQETQYFGPGTRLLVL.

The V and J genes are TRBV6-5 and TRBJ1-4; D is ambiguous. The germline CDR1 and CDR2 sequences are MNHEY and SVGAGI. V lost 7 bases to trimming and J lost 0 bases, with 12 bases between them. CDR3 length: 15 residues. CDR3 in amino acids: CASKLWSATNEKLFF. CDR3 nucleotides: TGTGCCAGCAAGTTGTGGTCCGCAACTAATGAAAAACTGTTTTTT.

This clonotype appeared many times. This chain uses TRBV19 with TRBJ1-1; 10 nucleotides line up with TRBD1. The CDR3 consists of 18 residues. Germline V gene data show CDR1 as LNHDA and CDR2 as SQIVND (reference sequence). V lost 5 bases and J lost 4; bases outside the gene matches: 16. CDR3 bases: TGTGCCAGTAGTTCTTGGGGACAGGGGACTGTTGGTGGCACTGAAGCTTTCTTT. It codes for CASSSWGQGTVGGTEAFF.

The table lists this clonotype with many counts. This chain links TRBV6-2 or TRBV6-3 with TRBJ1-2, with D tentatively TRBD1 (5 bases). The CDR3 totals 12 residues. The ends were cut back, 6 bases at V and 3 bases at J, with 8 bases in the middle. Germline V gives CDR1 MNHEY, CDR2 SVGEGT. The CDR3 coding sequence is TGTGCCAGCAGGGGGCGAGACTATGGCTACACCTTC. This codes for CASRGRDYGYTF.